Below are 30 T cell receptor beta chains sequenced from a single sample in a study of T cells in Graves' hyperthyroidism and ophthalmopathy. Researchers took RNA transcripts and amplified the TCR beta CDR3 regions from them. With the HTBI primer set, the TCR CDR3 went through a first round of RT-PCR. Via MiXCR, TCRdb re-called the multiplex PCR reads, giving one row per CDR3 protein. The table records under 400,000 distinct CDR3 sequences, nearly 15% of them present only once. What was sequenced was blood. The receptors shown here come from a woman aged 60-75 years with Graves' ophthalmopathy.

This clonotype was seen repeatedly, ten times or more. CDR3 residues: CASSFLVNGELFF. DNA of the CDR3: TGTGCCAGCAGTTTTTTAGTGAACGGGGAGCTGTTTTTT. The chain employs TRBV28 and TRBJ2-2; D call uncertain. This CDR3 has 13 amino acids. Trimming took 3 bases from V and 7 from J, leaving 9 bases between them. Germline values: CDR1 MDHEN, CDR2 SYDVKM. Using reference TRBV28 and TRBJ2-2 for the parts outside the CDR3, the full variable domain is DVKVTQSSRYLVKRTGEKVFLECVQDMDHENMFWYRQDPGLGLRLIYFSYDVKMKEKGDIPEGYSVSREKKERFSLILESASTNQTSMYLCASSFLVNGELFFGEGSRLTVL.

Ten or more counts support this clonotype. CDR3 region: CASSDRGGGSSSYNEQFF. The CDR3 nucleotides are TGTGCCAGCAGTGATAGGGGAGGGGGCTCAAGCTCCTACAATGAGCAGTTCTTC. The rearrangement uses TRBV2 and TRBJ2-1; possibly TRBD1 or TRBD2 for D (7 bases each). CDR1 is SNHLY, CDR2 FYNNEI, per germline. The CDR3 is 18 residues long. Trimming took 3 bases from V and 0 from J, leaving 18 bases between them.

This clonotype appeared a few times. This rearrangement joins TRBV2 to TRBJ2-1; D ambiguous. Per germline, CDR1 SNHLY and CDR2 FYNNEI. Trimming removed 10 bases at V and 8 bases at J, with 15 bases between. CDR3 length: 12 amino acids. The CDR3 DNA sequence: TGTGCCACCATAGACCGGGTGGATGAGCAGTTCTTC. Residues: CATIDRVDEQFF.

This clonotype was seen a few times. This rearrangement joins TRBV12-5 to TRBJ2-7, with 11 bases fitting TRBD2. After removal of 7 bases from V and 4 bases from J, the junction contained 9 bases not matched to a gene. CDR3 length: 15 residues. Germline CDR1 is LGHNT and CDR2 is FRNRAP. CDR3 DNA sequence: TGTGCTAGTGCCATAGCGGGAGGGACCGGATACGAGCAGTACTTC. This translates into CASAIAGGTGYEQYF.

The chain couples TRBV5-1 to TRBJ2-3; D is perhaps TRBD2 (5 bases). Germline CDR1 is SGHRS and CDR2 is YFSETQ. The CDR3 length is 16 residues. V gave up 0 bases and J gave up 4 bases, with 15 bases separating them. The CDR3 here is CASSLGGREFPDTQYF. DNA of the CDR3: TGCGCCAGCAGCTTGGGAGGGCGCGAATTCCCAGATACGCAGTATTTT.

The genes are TRBV20-1 and TRBJ2-1; 9 nucleotides align to TRBD2. The CDR3 totals 16 residues. Germline assignment: CDR1 DFQATT and CDR2 SNEGSKA (reference sequence). The V and J ends lost 6 bases and 8 bases, in that order; junction bases with no gene match: 17. CDR3 amino acids: CSAPRTSDQKMDEQFF. In DNA form, the CDR3 reads TGCAGTGCCCCCCGGACTAGCGATCAGAAAATGGATGAGCAGTTCTTC.

This clonotype was recorded many times. V is TRBV20-1 and J is TRBJ2-5; 9 positions agree with TRBD2. Germline V CDR1 and CDR2: DFQATT, SNEGSKA (reference sequence). The ends lost 4 bases at V and 4 bases at J; junction bases unmatched: 10. This CDR3 region has 15 residues. This CDR3 is CSAIWGTSKGETQYF. Written as DNA, the CDR3 is TGCAGTGCTATTTGGGGGACTAGCAAAGGAGAGACCCAGTACTTC.

The DNA of the CDR3 is TGTGCCAGCAGTACCCGGGGTTGGGGCACAGATACGCAGTATTTT. This gives the protein CASSTRGWGTDTQYF. The chain joins TRBV28 to TRBJ2-3, with D tentatively TRBD2 (5 bases). Germline CDR1 MDHEN, CDR2 SYDVKM. V was trimmed by 5 bases and J by 1 base, leaving 13 bases between them. This CDR3 spans 15 amino acids. The variable domain in full, completed from reference TRBV28 and TRBJ2-3, reads DVKVTQSSRYLVKRTGEKVFLECVQDMDHENMFWYRQDPGLGLRLIYFSYDVKMKEKGDIPEGYSVSREKKERFSLILESASTNQTSMYLCASSTRGWGTDTQYFGPGTRLTVL.

This clonotype was counted ten times or more. This chain uses TRBV7-8 with TRBJ2-2, with D possibly TRBD1 on 5 matching bases. The V gene's germline CDR1 is SGHVS and CDR2 FQNEAQ. This CDR3 is built from 17 residues. With 2 bases removed from V and 1 base from J, the gap between germline ends came to 14 bases. The CDR3 DNA sequence: TGTGCCAGCAGCTTACCCCCAGGGTCCGAGAACACCGGGGAGCTGTTTTTT. Its translation: CASSLPPGSENTGELFF. Filled out from reference TRBV7-8 and TRBJ2-2, the complete variable domain reads GAGVSQSPRYKVAKRGQDVALRCDPISGHVSLFWYQQALGQGPEFLTYFQNEAQLDKSGLPSDRFFAERPEGSVSTLKIQRTQQEDSAVYLCASSLPPGSENTGELFFGEGSRLTVL.

This clonotype was seen at least ten times. The chain has TRBV7-8 and TRBJ2-7, with 7 bases that match TRBD2. Germline values: CDR1 SGHVS, CDR2 FQNEAQ. Trimming removed 1 base from V and 2 bases from J; junction bases left unmatched: 5. The CDR3 is 15 residues long. The CDR3 region has the DNA TGTGCCAGCAGCTTAGGGGGGGACTACCCCTACGAGCAGTACTTC. Its protein is CASSLGGDYPYEQYF.

The chain recombines TRBV27 with TRBJ2-5, with 8 bases aligning to TRBD1. This CDR3 contains 15 residues. J lost 1 base, V lost 0 bases, and 1 base had no gene match. In germline, CDR1 is MNHEY, CDR2 SMNVEV (reference sequence). In nucleotides, the CDR3 is TGTGCCAGCAGTTTATCGGACAGGGTCCAAGAGACCCAGTACTTC. Encoded protein: CASSLSDRVQETQYF.

This clonotype has more than one count but fewer than ten. This chain joins TRBV24-1 and TRBJ2-7; D remains unclear. V was shortened by 5 bases and J by 3 bases, with 10 bases between the two germline ends. Germline V gives CDR1 KGHDR, CDR2 SFDVKD. The CDR3 consists of 13 residues. The CDR3 DNA follows: TGTGCCACCAGTGGAGAACCCGACTACGAGCAGTACTTC. Encoded protein: CATSGEPDYEQYF.

This clonotype was observed many times. The V call is TRBV6-1, the J call TRBJ2-7; 10 positions agree with TRBD1. Germline CDR1 is MNHNS and CDR2 is SASEGT. The CDR3 has 14 amino acids. V dropped 6 bases and J dropped 5; count of bases not matched to a gene: 7. As DNA, the CDR3 is TGTGCCAGCAGCGGGTCGGACAGGGGGGACGAGCAGTACTTC. This encodes CASSGSDRGDEQYF.

V usage is TRBV5-6 and J usage is TRBJ1-1; D not certain. The germline V and J ends were trimmed by 7 bases and 8 bases, with 12 bases remaining between them. This CDR3 comprises 11 residues. CDR1 and CDR2 from the germline V gene are SGHDT and YYEEEE. The CDR3 bases are TGTGCCAGCGGCGAACGGAACGAAGCTTTCTTT. Amino acids: CASGERNEAFF.

CDR3 DNA: TGTGCCACCAGCAGAATCCCTGGACAGGGGGCGTTTCCGGGAAACACCGGGGAGCTGTTTTTT. Translation gives CATSRIPGQGAFPGNTGELFF. This chain connects TRBV15 to TRBJ2-2; 11 bases fit TRBD1. The trim removed 2 bases at V and 2 bases at J, leaving 16 bases unmatched. CDR3 size: 21 residues. Germline CDR1 reads LNHNV; CDR2 reads YYDKDF (reference sequence). The full variable domain, completed using reference TRBV15 and TRBJ2-2, is DAMVIQNPRYQVTQFGKPVTLSCSQTLNHNVMYWYQQKSSQAPKLLFHYYDKDFNNEADTPDNFQSRRPNTSFCFLDIRSPGLGDTAMYLCATSRIPGQGAFPGNTGELFFGEGSRLTVL.

This clonotype was recorded at least ten times. The chain is built from TRBV3-1 and TRBJ2-7; the D is unclear. The CDR3 extends over 15 amino acids. V dropped 4 bases and J dropped 0 bases, with 13 bases sitting between them. Germline loops: CDR1 LGHDT, CDR2 YNNKEL (reference sequence). CDR3 coding DNA: TGTGCCAGCAGCCCGTATTCAGGCTCCTCCTACGAGCAGTACTTC. This sequence encodes CASSPYSGSSYEQYF.

The V and J genes are TRBV10-3 and TRBJ2-5, with 7 bases identical to TRBD1. CDR1 ENHRY and CDR2 SYGVKD come from the germline V gene. Trimming at V came to 0 bases and at J to 3 bases, leaving 4 bases not matched to a gene. The CDR3 runs to 15 residues. CDR3 DNA sequence: TGTGCCATCAGTGAGTCGGGGACAGAGGAAGAGACCCAGTACTTC. Translating gives CAISESGTEEETQYF.

The chain uses TRBV20-1 and TRBJ2-1, with D perhaps TRBD2 (5 bases). In germline, CDR1 is DFQATT, CDR2 SNEGSKA (reference sequence). The V gene lost 1 base and the J gene lost 2 bases, with 6 bases spanning the gap. The CDR3 extends over 13 amino acids. DNA of the CDR3: TGCAGTGCTAGAGCTAGCACCTACAATGAGCAGTTCTTC. Protein: CSARASTYNEQFF.

This clonotype has at least ten counts. This chain links TRBV20-1 with TRBJ2-7; 8 nucleotides line up with TRBD1. The trim removed 5 bases at V and 1 base at J, leaving 4 bases unmatched. The CDR3 loop spans 13 amino acids. In germline, CDR1 is DFQATT, CDR2 SNEGSKA (reference sequence). The CDR3 is CSASDRESYEQYF. For the CDR3, the DNA is TGCAGTGCTTCGGACAGGGAGTCCTACGAGCAGTACTTC.

This clonotype was observed at least ten times. The chain combines TRBV7-6 with TRBJ2-2; 8 bases fit TRBD1. Germline-derived CDR1 and CDR2 are SGHVS and FNYEAQ. The CDR3 sequence is 15 residues long. V shed 3 bases, J shed 5 bases, and the junction held 5 bases outside the gene matches. The CDR3 DNA sequence: TGTGCCAGCAGCTTGCCAGGGGGCCGGACCGGGGAGCTGTTTTTT. Residues: CASSLPGGRTGELFF.

This clonotype was recorded at least ten times. This chain uses TRBV7-2 with TRBJ2-2; weak D call: TRBD2 (6 bases). Germline V gene sequence: CDR1 SGHTA, CDR2 FQGNSA. Trimming took off 3 bases at V and 7 bases at J, with 15 bases between the two ends. This CDR3 has 15 amino acids. The chain's CDR3 is CASSFGLALSGELFF. CDR3 in DNA: TGTGCCAGCAGCTTTGGGCTAGCGTTGAGCGGGGAGCTGTTTTTT.

This clonotype was seen many times. The chain employs TRBV29-1 and TRBJ2-3, with a possible D match to TRBD2 (6 bases). The ends were cut back, 5 bases at V and 5 bases at J, with 17 bases in the middle. Germline V CDR1 and CDR2: SQVTM, ANQGSEA. The CDR3 length is 14 residues. CDR3 DNA sequence: TGCAGCGTTCTCCGCGGGACCCTTCGAGATACGCAGTATTTT. The encoded protein is CSVLRGTLRDTQYF.

This clonotype appeared many times. J is TRBJ2-1 and V is TRBV11-2; D gene ambiguous. The V gene lost 0 bases and the J gene lost 0 bases, with 6 bases spanning the gap. The CDR3 consists of 15 residues. CDR1 and CDR2 from the germline V gene are SGHAT and FQNNGV. DNA for the CDR3: TGTGCCAGCAGCTTAGAACGGAGCTCCTACAATGAGCAGTTCTTC. Translating gives CASSLERSSYNEQFF.

This chain connects TRBV24-1 to TRBJ1-6; tentatively, D is TRBD1 (6 bases). The length of the CDR3 is 14 residues. CDR1 is KGHDR, CDR2 SFDVKD, per germline. V was shortened by 10 bases and J by 7 bases, with 16 bases between the two germline ends. The CDR3 sequence is CATASGVLNSPLHF. For the CDR3, the DNA is TGTGCCACGGCCTCAGGGGTGCTGAATTCACCCCTCCACTTT.

The table lists this clonotype with many counts. The CDR3 DNA sequence: TGTGCCAGCAGCTTAGCGGGGGGTACGGGCAATCAGCCCCAGCATTTT. Its translation: CASSLAGGTGNQPQHF. The rearrangement links TRBV7-2 to TRBJ1-5; weak D call: TRBD1 (5 bases). V lost 0 bases and J 2 bases, leaving 11 bases between the germline ends. Germline V gene lookup returns CDR1 SGHTA and CDR2 FQGNSA. This CDR3 contains 16 residues. The whole variable domain, remainder taken from reference TRBV7-2 and TRBJ1-5, is GAGVSQSPSNKVTEKGKDVELRCDPISGHTALYWYRQSLGQGLEFLIYFQGNSAPDKSGLPSDRFSAERTGGSVSTLTIQRTQQEDSAVYLCASSLAGGTGNQPQHFGDGTRLSIL.

This clonotype was counted at least ten times. This chain uses TRBV6-1 with TRBJ2-2; D unresolved. CDR3 size: 16 residues. Looked up from germline, CDR1 is MNHNS and CDR2 is SASEGT. Trimming took off 5 bases at V and 3 bases at J, with 16 bases between the two ends. The CDR3 coding sequence is TGTGCCAGCAGTCGAAGCTTGATTATAGACACCGGGGAGCTGTTTTTT. Translated: CASSRSLIIDTGELFF.

This chain links TRBV19 with TRBJ2-7, with 10 bases identical to TRBD2. The germline gives CDR1 LNHDA, CDR2 SQIVND (reference sequence). V lost 0 bases and J lost 6; bases outside the gene matches: 5. The CDR3 is 15 residues long. CDR3 sequence reads: CASSIEASGRREQYF. The CDR3, as DNA: TGTGCCAGTAGTATAGAGGCTAGCGGGAGACGCGAGCAGTACTTC.

This chain links TRBV12-3 or TRBV12-4 with TRBJ2-7; D is perhaps TRBD1 (5 bases). This CDR3 contains 13 residues. Deletions cut 1 base from V and 7 bases from J, with 11 bases between. The CDR3 DNA follows: TGTGCCAGCAGTTTAGTTTCCCACAGGGAGCAGTACTTC. The encoded protein is CASSLVSHREQYF.

This clonotype has only a few counts. CDR3 DNA sequence: TGTGCCAGCAGCGAGGGAAACAGGGGGCGCGACAATGAGCAGTTCTTC. Translating gives CASSEGNRGRDNEQFF. The gene calls are TRBV9 and TRBJ2-1, with 9 bases identical to TRBD1. The CDR3 has 16 residues. V was pared by 3 bases and J by 5 bases, with 9 bases of the junction left unmatched. Germline V CDR1 and CDR2: SGDLS, YYNGEE. The full variable domain, completed using reference TRBV9 and TRBJ2-1, is DSGVTQTPKHLITATGQRVTLRCSPRSGDLSVYWYQQSLDQGLQFLIQYYNGEERAKGNILERFSAQQFPDLHSELNLSSLELGDSALYFCASSEGNRGRDNEQFFGPGTRLTVL.

This clonotype was counted ten times or more. The gene calls are TRBV11-2 and TRBJ2-7; D uncertain. Trimming stripped 3 bases from V and 2 bases from J, with 11 bases between. From germline, CDR1 is SGHAT and CDR2 FQNNGV. The CDR3 has 14 amino acids. The DNA of the CDR3 is TGTGCCAGCAGCTTCCCGGGCCGTACCTACGAGCAGTACTTC. This gives the protein CASSFPGRTYEQYF.